One sample yielded the 32 T cell receptor beta chains listed below, sequenced in a study of blood T cell repertoires in COVID-19. Assay used: immunoSEQ multiplex PCR; TCRdb lists only in-frame clones, some missing. This sample carries approximately 140,000 clones, approximately 90% of them seen once, and the ten largest clones take roughly 4.5%. Specimen: peripheral blood. The receptors stem from an older woman with active or convalescent COVID-19.

This clone was seen many times. The V call is TRBV4-3, the J call TRBJ1-2; the match to TRBD1 covers 8 bases. Germline V gene sequence: CDR1 LGHNA, CDR2 YSLEER. CDR3 length: 15 residues. Losses at the gene ends were 0 bases for V and 4 bases for J; bases not matched to a gene: 4. CDR3 in amino acids: CASSQDPGTGYGYTF. The DNA of the CDR3 is TGCGCCAGCAGCCAAGACCCCGGGACAGGCTATGGCTACACCTTC.

The V gene is TRBV7-9, the J gene TRBJ1-1, with 10 positions matching TRBD1. Germline lookup yields CDR1 SEHNR and CDR2 FQNEAQ (reference sequence). The junction had 5 bases not matched to a gene; V was cut back by 3 bases and J by 1 base. The CDR3 has 16 amino acids. CDR3 region: CASSFTGTGANTEAFF. CDR3 bases: TGTGCCAGCAGCTTTACGGGGACAGGGGCGAACACTGAAGCTTTCTTT.

The chain combines TRBV10-3 with TRBJ1-3; D may be TRBD1 (5 bases). The CDR3 has 16 residues. Germline V gene lookup returns CDR1 ENHRY and CDR2 SYGVKD. Trimming stripped 3 bases from V and 0 bases from J, with 12 bases between. The CDR3 reads CAISDGGLSSGNTIYF. DNA of the CDR3: TGTGCCATCAGTGACGGGGGTCTAAGCTCTGGAAACACCATATATTTT.

The CDR3, as DNA: TGTGCCAGCAGCTTACAGGGTTGGGGCACCGGGGAGCTGTTTTTT. Translated, it gives CASSLQGWGTGELFF. V usage is TRBV7-2 and J usage is TRBJ2-2; D possibly corresponds to TRBD1 (5 bases). V dropped 2 bases and J dropped 4 bases, with 11 bases sitting between them. Looked up from germline, CDR1 is SGHTA and CDR2 is FQGNSA. This CDR3 is built from 15 residues.

V and J are TRBV10-3 and TRBJ2-1; D is possibly TRBD1 (6 bases). There are 17 residues in the CDR3. V was shortened by 3 bases and J by 4 bases, with 19 bases between the two germline ends. Looked up from germline, CDR1 is ENHRY and CDR2 is SYGVKD. DNA for the CDR3: TGTGCCATCAGTGAAGAGGCCTGGGACACGTTATACAATGAGCAGTTCTTC. Its translation is CAISEEAWDTLYNEQFF.

This clone was detected only once. The chain is built from TRBV4-1 and TRBJ2-1; 8 bases map to TRBD2. Looked up from germline, CDR1 is MGHRA and CDR2 is YSYEKL. This CDR3 comprises 15 residues. Trimming cost V 1 base and J 6 bases; bases outside gene matches: 5. The DNA of the CDR3 is TGCGCCAGCAGCCAAGTTCCAGCGGGGGTCAATGAGCAGTTCTTC. Translating it yields CASSQVPAGVNEQFF.

The V and J genes are TRBV5-1 and TRBJ2-7; 7 nucleotides align to TRBD1. The CDR3 has 16 residues. The V and J ends lost 7 bases and 7 bases, in that order; junction bases with no gene match: 20. Per the germline V gene, CDR1 is SGHRS and CDR2 is YFSETQ. The CDR3 region is CASSLTGDSPTSEQYF. The DNA for the CDR3 is TGCGCCAGCTCGTTGACCGGGGACAGTCCTACTTCTGAGCAGTACTTC.

The chain links TRBV5-1 to TRBJ1-5, with D possibly being TRBD1 (5 bases). The CDR3 totals 15 residues. Trimming pared 6 bases from V and 3 bases from J, leaving 16 bases between. CDR1 and CDR2 (germline): SGHRS, YFSETQ. CDR3 residues: CASTLTGDPNQPQHF. As DNA, the CDR3 is TGCGCCAGCACGCTGACGGGGGACCCCAATCAGCCCCAGCATTTT.

The genes are TRBV18 and TRBJ2-5; the match to TRBD1 covers 8 bases. This CDR3 region has 15 residues. With V trimmed by 3 bases and J by 4 bases, 7 bases remained unmatched. Germline CDR1 reads KGHSH; CDR2 reads LQKENI. The CDR3 spells CASSPQGAWGETQYF. The CDR3 region has the DNA TGTGCCAGCTCACCCCAGGGGGCATGGGGAGAGACCCAGTACTTC.

Note on this clone: An end of the junction does not agree with germline; a read error may underlie this. The chain is built from TRBV10-3 and TRBJ2-2; D gene uncertain. Germline-derived CDR1 and CDR2 are ENHRY and SYGVKD. The CDR3 loop spans 14 amino acids. CDR3 sequence (DNA): TGTGCCATCACTGAGATATTGAACACCGGGGAGCTGTTTTTT. Translated: CAITEILNTGELFF.

This clone was seen a few times. This chain joins TRBV3-1 (or the pseudogene TRBV3-2) and TRBJ2-5, with D maybe TRBD1 (6 bases). There are 14 residues in the CDR3. Trimming left V 4 bases short and J 3 bases short, with 12 bases between. CDR1 and CDR2 from the germline V gene are LGHDT and YNNKEL (reference sequence). In DNA, the CDR3 is TGTGCCAGCAGCCGACCTACAGGGAAAGAGACCCAGTACTTC. Translation gives CASSRPTGKETQYF.

The chain employs TRBV7-2 and TRBJ2-7; 10 bases match TRBD1. The V gene's germline CDR1 is SGHTA and CDR2 FQGNSA. V lost 1 base, J lost 6 bases, and 3 bases stayed unmatched. CDR3 length: 14 residues. DNA for the CDR3: TGTGCCAGCAGCTTAGTGGACAGGGGGGCCGAGCAGTACTTC. This gives the protein CASSLVDRGAEQYF.

The V call is TRBV6-6, the J call TRBJ1-1, with D maybe TRBD1 (5 bases). Germline lookup yields CDR1 MNHNY and CDR2 SVGAGI (reference sequence). The CDR3 loop spans 13 amino acids. The V and J ends lost 0 bases and 4 bases respectively, with 6 bases between them. The CDR3 DNA reads as TGTGCCAGCAGTTACTCGGGGCGCACTGAAGCTTTCTTT. It is translated as CASSYSGRTEAFF.

This sequence joins TRBV9 and TRBJ2-5, with 8 bases that match TRBD2. CDR1 and CDR2 from the germline V gene are SGDLS and YYNGEE. The CDR3 is made up of 16 amino acids. J lost 4 bases, V lost 4 bases, and 12 bases had no gene match. The CDR3 reads CASSSSVGSGVETQYF. DNA of the CDR3: TGTGCCAGCAGCTCGTCCGTAGGTAGCGGGGTAGAGACCCAGTACTTC.

Written as DNA, the CDR3 is TGTGCCAGCAGCTTCGGACAGGGGGCGATAACTGAAGCTTTCTTT. Protein product: CASSFGQGAITEAFF. The chain recombines TRBV7-8 with TRBJ1-1; 11 bases are a match to TRBD1. CDR1 and CDR2 (germline): SGHVS, FQNEAQ. The ends lost 3 bases at V and 5 bases at J; junction bases unmatched: 5. This CDR3 spans 15 amino acids.

This chain links TRBV7-9 with TRBJ1-2, with TRBD1 as a possible D gene (5 bases). Germline loops: CDR1 SEHNR, CDR2 FQNEAQ (reference sequence). This CDR3 is 14 amino acids long. V was clipped by 6 bases and J by 4 bases, with 15 bases between them. The CDR3 sequence is CASSQGQSFYGYTF. CDR3 nucleotides: TGTGCCAGCAGTCAGGGCCAGTCATTCTATGGCTACACCTTC.

This sequence joins TRBV10-3 and TRBJ2-3, with D possibly TRBD2 on 7 matching bases. Germline loops: CDR1 ENHRY, CDR2 SYGVKD. V was clipped by 10 bases and J by 5 bases, with 25 bases between them. The CDR3 extends over 16 amino acids. As DNA, the CDR3 is TGTGCCACCTTCGCTACGGGGGGCTTTGATATAGATACGCAGTATTTT. As protein: CATFATGGFDIDTQYF.

V and J are TRBV11-2 and TRBJ2-7; D may be TRBD1 (5 bases). Trimming removed 4 bases from V and 5 bases from J, with 9 bases in between. CDR1 and CDR2 from the germline V gene are SGHAT and FQNNGV. CDR3 length: 12 amino acids. The CDR3 nucleotides read TGTGCCAGCAGCTATCCAGGGAACGAGCAGTACTTC. Translating it yields CASSYPGNEQYF.

This chain links TRBV7-2 with TRBJ2-2; D not resolved. The CDR3 is 13 residues long. Deletions cut 0 bases from V and 8 bases from J, with 7 bases between. Germline-derived CDR1 and CDR2 are SGHTA and FQGNSA. The CDR3 is CASSLAWQGELFF. In nucleotides, the CDR3 is TGTGCCAGCAGCTTAGCGTGGCAGGGGGAGCTGTTTTTT.

V is TRBV2 and J is TRBJ1-2, with 7 nucleotides matching TRBD1. There are 14 residues in the CDR3. The germline gives CDR1 SNHLY, CDR2 FYNNEI. The trim removed 3 bases at V and 4 bases at J, leaving 5 bases unmatched. The CDR3 loop reads CASSDKGAVYGYTF. Here the CDR3 DNA reads TGTGCCAGCAGTGACAAGGGGGCGGTCTATGGCTACACCTTC.

The chain links TRBV27 to TRBJ1-6, with D hard to call. Germline V gene sequence: CDR1 MNHEY, CDR2 SMNVEV (reference sequence). This CDR3 region has 15 residues. Trimming pared 0 bases from V and 6 bases from J, leaving 9 bases between. CDR3 DNA: TGTGCCAGCAGTTTATCGTTCAGCGGTAATTCACCCCTCCACTTT. Encoded protein: CASSLSFSGNSPLHF.

The gene calls are TRBV7-9 and TRBJ2-1; tentatively, D is TRBD2 (6 bases). V shed 6 bases and J shed 0 bases, with 12 bases lying between them. Germline V gives CDR1 SEHNR, CDR2 FQNEAQ (reference sequence). The length of the CDR3 is 15 residues. Here the CDR3 DNA reads TGTGCCAGCAGTCAAGACGGGAGCTCCTACAATGAGCAGTTCTTC. Its translation is CASSQDGSSYNEQFF.

This clone was observed once. The V call is TRBV3-1 (or the pseudogene TRBV3-2), the J call TRBJ2-1; 10 bases agree with TRBD2. CDR1 and CDR2 from the germline V gene are LGHDT and YNNKEL (reference sequence). V gave up 1 base and J gave up 10 bases; unmatched junction bases: 1. The CDR3 has 13 residues. CDR3 sequence (DNA): TGTGCCAGCAGCCAAGGGACTAGCGGCGAGCAGTTCTTC. Translated: CASSQGTSGEQFF.

The CDR3 protein is CATSRDQGATTYQETQYF. The DNA of the CDR3 is TGTGCCACCAGCAGAGATCAGGGGGCAACCACCTACCAAGAGACCCAGTACTTC. The chain combines TRBV15 with TRBJ2-5, with TRBD1 identical over 8 bases. The CDR3 totals 18 residues. V gave up 0 bases and J gave up 0 bases; unmatched junction bases: 9. Germline loops: CDR1 LNHNV, CDR2 YYDKDF (reference sequence).

This chain connects TRBV19 to TRBJ1-2, with D maybe TRBD1 (6 bases). This CDR3 is built from 15 residues. Trimming took off 6 bases at V and 4 bases at J, with 18 bases between the two ends. Germline CDR1 is LNHDA and CDR2 is SQIVND (reference sequence). CDR3 amino acids: CASREAGVGSYGYTF. CDR3 DNA: TGTGCCAGTAGGGAGGCAGGGGTTGGCAGCTATGGCTACACCTTC. The full variable domain, rest sourced from reference TRBV19 and TRBJ1-2, is DGGITQSPKYLFRKEGQNVTLSCEQNLNHDAMYWYRQDPGQGLRLIYYSQIVNDFQKGDIAEGYSVSREKKESFPLTVTSAQKNPTAFYLCASREAGVGSYGYTFGSGTRLTVV.

The chain uses TRBV5-1 and TRBJ2-2; D is perhaps TRBD2 (6 bases). The CDR3 loop spans 17 amino acids. The germline CDR1 and CDR2 sequences are SGHRS and YFSETQ. The V and J ends lost 0 bases and 1 base respectively, with 13 bases between them. CDR3 coding DNA: TGCGCCAGCAGCTTGGCCCCCTGGGGGGAGAACACCGGGGAGCTGTTTTTT. Translating it yields CASSLAPWGENTGELFF. Complete variable domain (other parts from reference TRBV5-1 and TRBJ2-2): KAGVTQTPRYLIKTRGQQVTLSCSPISGHRSVSWYQQTPGQGLQFLFEYFSETQRNKGNFPGRFSGRQFSNSRSEMNVSTLELGDSALYLCASSLAPWGENTGELFFGEGSRLTVL.

The rearrangement uses TRBV28 and TRBJ1-2, with D maybe TRBD1 (5 bases). CDR1 is MDHEN, CDR2 SYDVKM, per germline. V dropped 4 bases and J dropped 4 bases, with 13 bases sitting between them. The CDR3 runs 14 residues. The CDR3 DNA sequence: TGTGCCAGCAGTTCCCCCGGGACTAGCTATGGCTACACCTTC. Protein product: CASSSPGTSYGYTF.

This clone was observed once. The gene calls are TRBV7-9 and TRBJ2-5; D perhaps matches TRBD2 (5 bases). The V gene's germline CDR1 is SEHNR and CDR2 FQNEAQ (reference sequence). Trimming removed 1 base from V and 3 bases from J, with 9 bases in between. The length of the CDR3 is 14 residues. DNA of the CDR3: TGTGCCAGCAGCTTAGGTCTAGCTGAAGAGACCCAGTACTTC. It specifies CASSLGLAEETQYF.

The chain has TRBV5-1 and TRBJ1-2; TRBD1 matches at 8 bases. Germline CDR1 is SGHRS and CDR2 is YFSETQ. The CDR3 loop spans 13 amino acids. V dropped 7 bases and J dropped 3; count of bases not matched to a gene: 5. The CDR3 DNA reads as TGCGCCAGCGGAGTGACAGGGGACTATGGCTACACCTTC. Translating gives CASGVTGDYGYTF.

The chain uses TRBV5-1 and TRBJ1-5; 8 bases map to TRBD1. The CDR3 is 15 amino acids. Looked up from germline, CDR1 is SGHRS and CDR2 is YFSETQ. Germline trimming cut 5 bases from V and 3 bases from J; bases unmatched to any gene: 7. The CDR3 protein is CASSLTGDFNQPQHF. Written as DNA, the CDR3 is TGCGCCAGCAGTCTGACAGGGGATTTCAATCAGCCCCAGCATTTT.

The chain has TRBV24-1 and TRBJ2-1; TRBD2 might be the D (5 bases). This CDR3 region has 15 residues. The V gene lost 9 bases and the J gene lost 0 bases, with 14 bases spanning the gap. The germline V gene has CDR1 KGHDR and CDR2 SFDVKD. The CDR3 nucleotides are TGTGCCACCCCCCGGACGGGGAGCTCCTACAATGAGCAGTTCTTC. It yields the protein CATPRTGSSYNEQFF.

V and J are TRBV20-1 and TRBJ2-5, with TRBD2 as a possible D gene (5 bases). CDR3 length equals 11 residues. CDR1 and CDR2 from the germline V gene are DFQATT and SNEGSKA (reference sequence). The ends were cut back, 6 bases at V and 2 bases at J, with 7 bases in the middle. The CDR3 DNA reads as TGCAGTGCCCCGGGGCAAGAGACCCAGTACTTC. As protein: CSAPGQETQYF.